Each of the 9 T cell receptor beta chains below was sequenced from the same sample in a study of T-cell memory formation after mild COVID-19. In TCRdb, the 5' RACE reads were re-called with MiXCR into one record per CDR3 protein. The sample shows approximately 250,000 distinct CDR3 sequences, around 15% of them seen only once. What was sequenced was PBMCs or a T cell subset sorted from them (not recorded which). These receptors were taken from a man younger than 35 who had mild COVID-19 (a few samples of this study predate the infection). Cell type and time point are not known.

V usage is TRBV30 and J usage is TRBJ2-3; a weak D match, TRBD2 (6 bases). The CDR3 is made up of 16 amino acids. V lost 1 base and J lost 0, with 14 bases in between. CDR1 and CDR2 from the germline V gene are GTSNPN and SVGIG (reference sequence). DNA of the CDR3: TGTGCCTGGAGTGCCGGGACTGCGTCGAGCACAGATACGCAGTATTTT. Its translation is CAWSAGTASSTDTQYF.

The chain links TRBV7-7 to TRBJ2-3, with D possibly being TRBD1 (6 bases). Germline V gene sequence: CDR1 SSHAT, CDR2 FNYEAQ (reference sequence). The V end was cut by 3 bases, the J end by 6 bases, with 16 bases between. The CDR3 loop spans 15 amino acids. In DNA, the CDR3 is TGTGCCAGCAGCTTTGGATCGGGTAGGGGGGATACGCAGTATTTT. It specifies CASSFGSGRGDTQYF.

V usage is TRBV7-2 and J usage is TRBJ1-2; D not resolved. The CDR3 spans 15 residues. The V gene's germline CDR1 is SGHTA and CDR2 FQGNSA. V was trimmed by 1 base and J by 3 bases, leaving 12 bases between them. The CDR3 region has the DNA TGTGCCAGCAGCTTAGAGGGTCGTTCCTACTATGGCTACACCTTC. This codes for CASSLEGRSYYGYTF.

The table lists this clonotype with a few counts. The V gene is TRBV29-1, the J gene TRBJ1-1, with a tentative D call TRBD1 (6 bases). Germline assignment: CDR1 SQVTM and CDR2 ANQGSEA. The CDR3 is 13 amino acids. Deletions cut 6 bases from V and 5 bases from J, with 16 bases between. DNA of the CDR3: TGCAGCGTCAATCCGGGACAACTAACTGAAGCTTTCTTT. Encoded protein: CSVNPGQLTEAFF.

The genes are TRBV7-8 and TRBJ1-2; possibly TRBD1 for D (5 bases). CDR1 and CDR2 (germline): SGHVS, FQNEAQ. The CDR3 covers 16 residues. V was clipped by 5 bases and J by 4 bases, with 20 bases between them. CDR3 residues: CASSAGIGGEGYGYTF. The CDR3 DNA follows: TGTGCCAGCAGCGCAGGGATTGGGGGTGAGGGCTATGGCTACACCTTC.

This clonotype came up a few times. V is TRBV10-2 and J is TRBJ1-6; TRBD1 aligns across 7 bases. Germline CDR1 is WSHSY and CDR2 is SAAADI. With V trimmed by 6 bases and J by 10 bases, 12 bases remained unmatched. The CDR3 is made up of 15 amino acids. In DNA, the CDR3 is TGCGCCAGCAGGCATCGGGACAGTGCTTTGTCACCCCTCCACTTT. This encodes CASRHRDSALSPLHF.

This clonotype has ten or more counts. The V gene is TRBV5-1, the J gene TRBJ2-1, with 8 nucleotides matching TRBD1. The length of the CDR3 is 16 residues. Germline V gene sequence: CDR1 SGHRS, CDR2 YFSETQ. Germline trimming cut 2 bases from V and 8 bases from J; bases unmatched to any gene: 12. The CDR3 bases are TGCGCCAGCAGCTTCGGGGCAGGGGGCGATGTCCATGAGCAGTTCTTC. It codes for CASSFGAGGDVHEQFF.

The V and J genes are TRBV5-1 and TRBJ1-1, with a weak D call TRBD1 (6 bases). V lost 4 bases, J lost 5 bases, and 12 bases lay in between. The CDR3 totals 13 residues. Germline V lookup: CDR1 SGHRS, CDR2 YFSETQ. The CDR3: CASSDQGGTEAFF. The CDR3 region has the DNA TGCGCCAGCAGCGACCAAGGGGGGACTGAAGCTTTCTTT.

The V and J genes are TRBV10-3 and TRBJ2-3; D is possibly TRBD1 (5 bases). V shed 2 bases and J shed 5 bases, with 14 bases lying between them. CDR3 length: 15 amino acids. Germline V gene lookup returns CDR1 ENHRY and CDR2 SYGVKD. The CDR3 sequence is CAISEPGRVIDTQYF. CDR3 nucleotides: TGTGCCATCAGTGAGCCGGGCAGGGTTATAGATACGCAGTATTTT.